Shown below are 28 T cell receptor beta chains from a single sample sequenced in a study of beta chain features in type 1 diabetes. Study-level results: Moderate but significant shortening of TCRB CDR3s was recorded in all four CD4+ subsets from Type 1 diabetes patients.

Investigators reverse transcribed all isolated RNA, so they sequenced expressed TCRB transcripts. Assay: immunoSEQ multiplex PCR; the TCRdb copy retains only in-frame clones and omits some. This table has 600,000 to 750,000 clones, under 15% appearing once. These receptors are not linked to any known antigen. The sample comprised naive CD4+ T cells from blood. Receptors originate from a man younger than 45 with type 1 diabetes.

This sequence joins TRBV29-1 and TRBJ1-1; TRBD1 might be the D (5 bases). The germline V gene has CDR1 SQVTM and CDR2 ANQGSEA. V lost 4 bases and J 5 bases, leaving 14 bases between the germline ends. CDR3 length: 13 residues. The CDR3 region is CSVVGVWETEAFF. The CDR3 DNA reads TGCAGCGTTGTGGGGGTCTGGGAGACTGAAGCTTTCTTT. The variable domain in full, with the rest retrieved from reference TRBV29-1 and TRBJ1-1, is SAVISQKPSRDICQRGTSLTIQCQVDSQVTMMFWYRQQPGQSLTLIATANQGSEATYESGFVIDKFPISRPNLTFSTLTVSNMSPEDSSIYLCSVVGVWETEAFFGQGTRLTVV.

The chain has TRBV5-1 and TRBJ2-5, with 8 bases fitting TRBD2. V was clipped by 6 bases and J by 3 bases; unmatched bases: 1. This CDR3 has 12 amino acids. Germline V gives CDR1 SGHRS, CDR2 YFSETQ. As DNA, the CDR3 is TGCGCCAGCACGACTAGCGAAGAGACCCAGTACTTC. Its protein product is CASTTSEETQYF.

The CDR3 is CASTLRWTSTDTQYF. The CDR3 DNA follows: TGTGCCAGCACTTTACGGTGGACCAGCACAGATACGCAGTATTTT. The V and J genes are TRBV6-5 and TRBJ2-3, with unresolved D. This CDR3 comprises 15 residues. The germline V gene encodes CDR1 MNHEY and CDR2 SVGAGI. Trimming pared 7 bases from V and 0 bases from J, leaving 14 bases between.

The gene calls are TRBV6-5 and TRBJ2-1; D is undetermined. The V end was cut by 6 bases, the J end by 9 bases, with 15 bases between. CDR3 size: 13 residues. CDR1 MNHEY and CDR2 SVGAGI come from the germline V gene. CDR3 region: CASSDGPGGEQFF. The CDR3 DNA reads as TGTGCCAGCAGCGACGGGCCAGGCGGTGAGCAGTTCTTC.

This clone occurred a few times. Other DNA variants within this sample encode the same CDR3. The chain employs TRBV27 and TRBJ1-2, with D maybe TRBD1 (5 bases). Deletions cut 5 bases from V and 8 bases from J, with 9 bases between. CDR1 is MNHEY, CDR2 SMNVEV, per germline (reference sequence). The CDR3 is 11 residues long. The CDR3 here is CASSPGRGYTF. The CDR3 region has the DNA TGTGCCAGCAGTCCGGGGCGGGGCTACACCTTC.

Notes on this clone: The junction shows a germline mismatch at one end, possibly a read error. The CDR3 spells CASSVNDRQGTQYF. The CDR3, as DNA: TGTGCCAGCAGCGTGAACGACAGGCAAGGGACCCAGTACTTC. The chain joins TRBV9 to TRBJ2-5; D is possibly TRBD1 (6 bases). The CDR3 covers 14 residues. The V gene's germline CDR1 is SGDLS and CDR2 YYNGEE. Supplemented by reference TRBV9 and TRBJ2-5, the full variable domain reads DSGVTQTPKHLITATGQRVTLRCSPRSGDLSVYWYQQSLDQGLQFLIQYYNGEERAKGNILERFSAQQFPDLHSELNLSSLELGDSALYFCASSVNDRQGTQYFGPGTRLLVL.

This chain connects TRBV29-1 to TRBJ2-5, with a weak D call TRBD2 (6 bases). CDR1 and CDR2 (germline): SQVTM, ANQGSEA. With 4 bases removed from V and 5 bases from J, the gap between germline ends came to 14 bases. CDR3 length: 13 amino acids. The CDR3 nucleotides read TGCAGCGTTGCCGATGGACTACGGGAGACCCAGTACTTC. It translates to CSVADGLRETQYF.

The sample holds a few counts of this clone. The chain couples TRBV5-4 to TRBJ2-5, with 9 bases fitting TRBD2. The V segment lost 4 bases and the J segment 1 base; nucleotides outside the gene matches: 5. This CDR3 has 15 amino acids. Germline loops: CDR1 SGHNT, CDR2 YYREEE (reference sequence). The CDR3 nucleotides read TGTGCCAGCAGCAGGACTAGCGCGTCCCAAGAGACCCAGTACTTC. Protein: CASSRTSASQETQYF.

This clone appeared a few times. V is TRBV7-9 and J is TRBJ1-6; perhaps TRBD1 as D (6 bases). In germline, CDR1 is SEHNR, CDR2 FQNEAQ (reference sequence). CDR3 length: 14 residues. The ends were cut back, 0 bases at V and 8 bases at J, with 8 bases in the middle. Written as DNA, the CDR3 is TGTGCCAGCAGCTTAGCCAGGGGTGATTCACCCCTCCACTTT. This codes for CASSLARGDSPLHF.

The chain is built from TRBV29-1 and TRBJ2-1; weak D call: TRBD1 (7 bases). The ends were cut back, 7 bases at V and 6 bases at J, with 16 bases in the middle. Germline CDR1 is SQVTM and CDR2 is ANQGSEA. The CDR3 spans 13 residues. CDR3 bases: TGCAGCGGGGGAGGACAGGCAATCAATGAGCAGTTCTTC. This gives the protein CSGGGQAINEQFF.

This clone was seen only a few times. The rearrangement links TRBV7-6 to TRBJ2-5; D call uncertain. The CDR3 loop spans 13 amino acids. CDR1 is SGHVS and CDR2 is FNYEAQ in the germline V gene. V was trimmed by 0 bases and J by 5 bases, leaving 7 bases between them. The CDR3 coding sequence is TGTGCCAGCAGCTTAGCACAGACCGAGACCCAGTACTTC. This encodes CASSLAQTETQYF.

In DNA, the CDR3 is TGTGCCAGCAGCTCAAACGGGGACAGGGAGCTGTTTTTT. Protein sequence: CASSSNGDRELFF. This chain joins TRBV7-8 and TRBJ2-2, with TRBD1 as a possible D gene (6 bases). Germline V gene data show CDR1 as SGHVS and CDR2 as FQNEAQ. The CDR3 contains 13 residues. Trimming removed 4 bases from V and 9 bases from J, with 12 bases in between.

The rearrangement links TRBV11-2 to TRBJ2-5, with TRBD1 matching over 7 bases. Germline V gene lookup returns CDR1 SGHAT and CDR2 FQNNGV. The CDR3 length is 13 residues. The trim removed 4 bases at V and 4 bases at J, leaving 3 bases unmatched. The CDR3: CASSSRTGETQYF. Written as DNA, the CDR3 is TGTGCCAGCAGCTCTCGGACAGGAGAGACCCAGTACTTC.

This clone was detected only a few times. V gene TRBV5-1 combines with J gene TRBJ1-4; unclear D gene. Germline V gene data show CDR1 as SGHRS and CDR2 as YFSETQ. Trimming left V 0 bases short and J 6 bases short, with 6 bases between. The CDR3 has 13 amino acids. CDR3 nucleotide sequence: TGCGCCAGCAGCTTGGGGGCGCATGAAAAACTGTTTTTT. It encodes CASSLGAHEKLFF.

The chain carries TRBV27 and TRBJ2-7, with 8 bases fitting TRBD1. The V and J ends lost 0 bases and 6 bases, in that order; junction bases with no gene match: 7. The CDR3 sequence is 15 residues long. Germline V gene lookup returns CDR1 MNHEY and CDR2 SMNVEV (reference sequence). The CDR3 DNA is TGTGCCAGCAGTTTATCGTCAACAGGGGGGTCCGAGCAGTACTTC. Amino acid sequence: CASSLSSTGGSEQYF.

This clone appeared a few times. This rearrangement joins TRBV7-8 to TRBJ1-4, with D maybe TRBD1 (6 bases). There are 17 residues in the CDR3. The V and J ends lost 0 bases and 7 bases respectively, with 18 bases between them. CDR1 is SGHVS, CDR2 FQNEAQ, per germline. CDR3 sequence reads: CASSLARRGGLGEKLFF. For the CDR3, the DNA is TGTGCCAGCAGCTTAGCACGGCGTGGGGGGCTAGGTGAAAAACTGTTTTTT.

CDR3 amino acids: CASSPLQGRGNEQYF. For the CDR3, the DNA is TGTGCCAGCAGCCCTCTGCAAGGGCGGGGAAACGAGCAGTACTTC. J is TRBJ2-7 and V is TRBV7-2; D perhaps matches TRBD2 (6 bases). Germline CDR1 SGHTA, CDR2 FQGNSA. The CDR3 covers 15 residues. V was cut by 5 bases and J by 5 bases, with 19 bases left in between.

The chain joins TRBV9 to TRBJ1-2; D may be TRBD1 (6 bases). V lost 0 bases and J lost 7, with 16 bases in between. The CDR3 spans 15 residues. From germline, CDR1 is SGDLS and CDR2 YYNGEE. CDR3 sequence: CASSVGDTDLSGYTF. In DNA form, the CDR3 reads TGTGCCAGCAGCGTAGGGGACACCGATTTGAGTGGCTACACCTTC.

The chain has TRBV7-8 and TRBJ2-7; weak D call: TRBD2 (5 bases). The CDR3 sequence is 15 residues long. Trimming took 5 bases from V and 0 from J, leaving 14 bases between them. The germline V gene has CDR1 SGHVS and CDR2 FQNEAQ. CDR3 sequence reads: CASSRTGSYSYEQYF. As DNA, the CDR3 is TGTGCCAGCAGCCGGACTGGATCGTACTCCTACGAGCAGTACTTC.

This clone came up a few times. This chain joins TRBV7-9 and TRBJ1-6, with TRBD1 identical over 7 bases. Germline lookup yields CDR1 SEHNR and CDR2 FQNEAQ (reference sequence). The CDR3 is made up of 13 amino acids. Trimming cost V 4 bases and J 7 bases; bases outside gene matches: 1. The CDR3 spells CASSSDRNSPLHF. CDR3 DNA: TGTGCCAGCAGCTCGGACAGGAATTCACCCCTCCACTTT.

This chain connects TRBV29-1 to TRBJ2-2; D is possibly TRBD1 (5 bases). Germline CDR1 SQVTM, CDR2 ANQGSEA. The CDR3 is made up of 13 amino acids. Trimming stripped 7 bases from V and 0 bases from J, with 9 bases between. In nucleotides, the CDR3 is TGCAGCGCAGGGAAGGCGAACACCGGGGAGCTGTTTTTT. Protein sequence: CSAGKANTGELFF.

This chain joins TRBV19 and TRBJ1-5; no firm D call. Germline lookup yields CDR1 LNHDA and CDR2 SQIVND (reference sequence). There are 13 residues in the CDR3. Trimming pared 3 bases from V and 2 bases from J, leaving 5 bases between. This CDR3 reads CASSIGRNQPQHF. CDR3 coding DNA: TGTGCCAGTAGTATCGGCCGCAATCAGCCCCAGCATTTT.

In this sample, this clone turned up a few times. This chain links TRBV30 with TRBJ1-5, with 7 bases lining up with TRBD1. Germline-derived CDR1 and CDR2 are GTSNPN and SVGIG (reference sequence). Unmatched junction bases numbered 12, after V lost 1 base and J lost 6 bases. The CDR3 loop spans 16 amino acids. In DNA, the CDR3 is TGTGCCTGGAGTGACCGGGTACAGGGGTTTCTTCAGCCCCAGCATTTT. Its translation: CAWSDRVQGFLQPQHF.

The J gene is TRBJ2-4, the V gene TRBV7-2; no clear D gene. The CDR3 is made up of 13 amino acids. In germline, CDR1 is SGHTA, CDR2 FQGNSA. V lost 1 base and J 5 bases, leaving 6 bases between the germline ends. For the CDR3, the DNA is TGTGCCAGCAGCTTAGAATGGGAAAACATTCAGTACTTC. Its protein is CASSLEWENIQYF. The entire variable domain, with the rest obtained from reference TRBV7-2 and TRBJ2-4, is as follows: GAGVSQSPSNKVTEKGKDVELRCDPISGHTALYWYRQSLGQGLEFLIYFQGNSAPDKSGLPSDRFSAERTGGSVSTLTIQRTQQEDSAVYLCASSLEWENIQYFGAGTRLSVL.

The chain uses TRBV25-1 and TRBJ2-3, with D perhaps given as TRBD1 or TRBD2 (5 bases each). CDR3 length: 13 amino acids. Germline V gene lookup returns CDR1 MGHDK and CDR2 SYGVNS. Trimming left V 1 base short and J 11 bases short, with 13 bases between. CDR3 bases: TGTGCCAGCAGTGAATCGTGGGGGTTGGGGCAGTATTTT. Translation: CASSESWGLGQYF. The variable domain in full, with the rest retrieved from reference TRBV25-1 and TRBJ2-3, is EADIYQTPRYLVIGTGKKITLECSQTMGHDKMYWYQQDPGMELHLIHYSYGVNSTEKGDLSSESTVSRIRTEHFPLTLESARPSHTSQYLCASSESWGLGQYFGPGTRLTVL.

This chain uses TRBV10-3 with TRBJ2-7, with 12 bases lining up with TRBD1. The CDR3 runs 15 residues. V shed 0 bases and J 9 bases; nucleotides not matched to a gene: 6. Germline assignment: CDR1 ENHRY and CDR2 SYGVKD. The CDR3 DNA reads as TGTGCCATCAGTGAGTCGTGGGACAGGGGGCTCGGGCAGTACTTC. Its protein is CAISESWDRGLGQYF.

This clone was found a few times. The CDR3 bases are TGCGCCAGCAGCTCGGGACTAGACTACAATGAGCAGTTCTTC. It specifies CASSSGLDYNEQFF. V and J are TRBV5-1 and TRBJ2-1; 8 bases align to TRBD2. The CDR3 has 14 amino acids. The J segment lost 3 bases and the V segment lost 3 bases, leaving 2 bases of the junction unmatched. In germline, CDR1 is SGHRS, CDR2 YFSETQ.

This clone was observed a handful of times. The rearrangement joins TRBV20-1 to TRBJ2-3; the D gene is possibly TRBD2 (6 bases). There are 10 residues in the CDR3. In germline, CDR1 is DFQATT, CDR2 SNEGSKA (reference sequence). CDR3: CRATEGAQYF. The DNA of the CDR3 is TGCAGGGCCACGGAGGGCGCGCAGTATTTT.